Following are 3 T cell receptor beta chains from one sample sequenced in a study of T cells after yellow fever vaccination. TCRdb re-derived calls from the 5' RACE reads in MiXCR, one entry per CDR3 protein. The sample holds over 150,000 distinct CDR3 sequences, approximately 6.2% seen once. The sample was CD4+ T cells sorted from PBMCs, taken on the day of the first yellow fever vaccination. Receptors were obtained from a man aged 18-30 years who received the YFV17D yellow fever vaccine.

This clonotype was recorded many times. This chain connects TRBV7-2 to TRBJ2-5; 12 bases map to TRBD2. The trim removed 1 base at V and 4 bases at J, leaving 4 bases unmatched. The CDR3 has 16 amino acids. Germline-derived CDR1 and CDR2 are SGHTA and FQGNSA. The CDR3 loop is CASSLGGLAGSETQYF. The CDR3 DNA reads TGTGCCAGCAGCTTAGGGGGACTAGCGGGTTCAGAGACCCAGTACTTC.

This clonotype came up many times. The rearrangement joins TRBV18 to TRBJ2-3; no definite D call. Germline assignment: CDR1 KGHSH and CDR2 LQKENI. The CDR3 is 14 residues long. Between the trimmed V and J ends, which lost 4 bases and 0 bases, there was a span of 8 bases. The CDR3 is CASSLARSTDTQYF. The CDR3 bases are TGTGCCAGCTCACTGGCGAGGAGCACAGATACGCAGTATTTT.

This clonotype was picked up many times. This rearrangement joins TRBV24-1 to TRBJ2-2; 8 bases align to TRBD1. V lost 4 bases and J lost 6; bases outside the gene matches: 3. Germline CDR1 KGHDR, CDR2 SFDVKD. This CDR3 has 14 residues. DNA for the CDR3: TGTGCCACCAGTGACCCGGACAGGGCCGGGGAGCTGTTTTTT. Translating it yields CATSDPDRAGELFF.